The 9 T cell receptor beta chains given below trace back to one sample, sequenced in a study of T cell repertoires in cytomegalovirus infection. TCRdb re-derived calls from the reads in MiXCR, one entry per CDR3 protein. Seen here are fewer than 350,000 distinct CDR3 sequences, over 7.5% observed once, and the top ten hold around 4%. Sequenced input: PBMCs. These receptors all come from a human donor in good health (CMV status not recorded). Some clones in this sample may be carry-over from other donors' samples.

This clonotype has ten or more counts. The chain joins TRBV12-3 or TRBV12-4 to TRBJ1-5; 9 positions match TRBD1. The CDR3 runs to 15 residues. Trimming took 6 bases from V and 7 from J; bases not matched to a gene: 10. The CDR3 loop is CASSLGTGIYQPQHF. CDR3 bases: TGTGCCAGCAGCCTTGGGACAGGGATTTACCAGCCCCAGCATTTT.

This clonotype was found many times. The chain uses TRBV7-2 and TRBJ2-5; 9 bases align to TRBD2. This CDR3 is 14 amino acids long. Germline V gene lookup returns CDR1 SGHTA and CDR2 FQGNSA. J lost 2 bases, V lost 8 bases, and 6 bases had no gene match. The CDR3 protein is CASPVAGGQETQYF. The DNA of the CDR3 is TGTGCCAGCCCAGTGGCGGGGGGGCAAGAGACCCAGTACTTC. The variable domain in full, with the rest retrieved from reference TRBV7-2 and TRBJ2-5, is GAGVSQSPSNKVTEKGKDVELRCDPISGHTALYWYRQSLGQGLEFLIYFQGNSAPDKSGLPSDRFSAERTGGSVSTLTIQRTQQEDSAVYLCASPVAGGQETQYFGPGTRLLVL.

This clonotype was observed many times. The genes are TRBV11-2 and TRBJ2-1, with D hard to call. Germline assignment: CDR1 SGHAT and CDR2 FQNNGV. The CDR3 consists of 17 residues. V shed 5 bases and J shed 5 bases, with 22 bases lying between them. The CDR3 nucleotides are TGTGCCAGCAGCCCAGCTGGGGTCAGAAAGGGTCACAATGAGCAGTTCTTC. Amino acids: CASSPAGVRKGHNEQFF.

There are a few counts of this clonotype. The CDR3 region is CSARDRRELFF. The CDR3 DNA reads as TGCAGTGCTAGAGATCGGCGGGAGCTGTTTTTT. V usage is TRBV20-1 and J usage is TRBJ2-2; D is undetermined. The CDR3 is 11 residues long. From germline, CDR1 is DFQATT and CDR2 SNEGSKA (reference sequence). V was shortened by 0 bases and J by 9 bases, with 5 bases between the two germline ends.

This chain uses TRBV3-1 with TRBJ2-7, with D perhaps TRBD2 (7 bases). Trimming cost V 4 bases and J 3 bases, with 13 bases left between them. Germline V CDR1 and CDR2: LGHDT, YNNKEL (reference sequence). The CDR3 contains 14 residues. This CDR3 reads CASSRPGGVYEQYF. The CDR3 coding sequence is TGTGCCAGCAGCCGTCCGGGGGGCGTCTACGAGCAGTACTTC.

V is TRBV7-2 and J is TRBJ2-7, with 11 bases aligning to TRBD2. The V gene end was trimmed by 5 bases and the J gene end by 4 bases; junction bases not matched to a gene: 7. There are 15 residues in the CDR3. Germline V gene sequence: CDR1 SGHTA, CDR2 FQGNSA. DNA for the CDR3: TGTGCCAGCAGCCCACTAGCGGGAGAGGGGTACGAGCAGTACTTC. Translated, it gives CASSPLAGEGYEQYF.

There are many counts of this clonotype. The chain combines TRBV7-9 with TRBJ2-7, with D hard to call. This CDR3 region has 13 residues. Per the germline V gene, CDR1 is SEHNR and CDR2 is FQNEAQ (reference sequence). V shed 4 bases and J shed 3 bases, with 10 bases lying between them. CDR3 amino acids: CASSSRPFYEQYF. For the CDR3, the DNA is TGTGCCAGCAGCTCCCGACCGTTCTACGAGCAGTACTTC.

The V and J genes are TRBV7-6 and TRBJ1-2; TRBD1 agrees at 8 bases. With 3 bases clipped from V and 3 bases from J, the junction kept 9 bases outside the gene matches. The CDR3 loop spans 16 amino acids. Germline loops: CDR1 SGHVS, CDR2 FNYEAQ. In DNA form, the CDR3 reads TGTGCCAGCAGCTTTGAGGACAGGGTTATTTACTATGGCTACACCTTC. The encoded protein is CASSFEDRVIYYGYTF. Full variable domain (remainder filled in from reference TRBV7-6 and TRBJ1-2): GAGVSQSPRYKVTKRGQDVALRCDPISGHVSLYWYRQALGQGPEFLTYFNYEAQQDKSGLPNDRFSAERPEGSISTLTIQRTEQRDSAMYRCASSFEDRVIYYGYTFGSGTRLTVV.

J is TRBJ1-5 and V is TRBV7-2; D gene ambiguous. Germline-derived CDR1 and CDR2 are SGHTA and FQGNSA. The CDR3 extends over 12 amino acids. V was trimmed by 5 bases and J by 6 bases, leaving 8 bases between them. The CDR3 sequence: CASSLPVQPQHF. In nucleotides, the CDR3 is TGTGCCAGCAGCCTCCCCGTTCAGCCCCAGCATTTT. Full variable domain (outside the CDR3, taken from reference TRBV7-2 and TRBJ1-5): GAGVSQSPSNKVTEKGKDVELRCDPISGHTALYWYRQSLGQGLEFLIYFQGNSAPDKSGLPSDRFSAERTGGSVSTLTIQRTQQEDSAVYLCASSLPVQPQHFGDGTRLSIL.